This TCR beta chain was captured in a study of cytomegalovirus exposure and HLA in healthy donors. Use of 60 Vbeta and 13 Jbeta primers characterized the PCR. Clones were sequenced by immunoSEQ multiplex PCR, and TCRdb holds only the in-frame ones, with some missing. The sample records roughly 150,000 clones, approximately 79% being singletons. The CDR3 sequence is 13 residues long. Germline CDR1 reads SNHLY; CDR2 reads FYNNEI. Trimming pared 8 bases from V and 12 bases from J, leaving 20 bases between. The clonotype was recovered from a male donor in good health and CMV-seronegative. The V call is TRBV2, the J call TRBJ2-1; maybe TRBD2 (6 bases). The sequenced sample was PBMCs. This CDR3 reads CASSDIAAISQFF. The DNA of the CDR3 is TGTGCCAGCTCAGACATAGCGGCTATATCGCAGTTCTTC.